This T cell receptor beta chain appears in the sequencing data of a study of patients and donors after allogeneic stem cell transplantation (TCRdb year 2020). As for this clonotype: Its antigen is not yet known. There are no base qualities to consult, and no much larger clone falls within one base.

Trimming costs V 4 bases and J 6 bases, and their ends lie 10 bases apart. The CDR3 runs 12 residues from the cysteine to the phenylalanine. CDR3 DNA only is kept here, 36 bases in frame from base 1. The CDR1 and CDR2 encoded by the germline V gene are SGHRS and YFSETQ. Libraries were built with RT-PCR. Sequenced using a NextSeq 550. The raw public reads went through TCRdb reprocessing: fastp at Q25, MiXCR clone calling, in-frame beta chains kept. Rows with a matching CDR3 protein are joined into one entry that keeps the most common DNA and genes. Counted in this sample were 85,000 to 90,000 distinct CDR3 sequences; 48% of them appeared once. Under 70% of the sample lies in the top ten.

Sequenced sample: blood, either unsorted or a sorted T cell fraction (not recorded which). This TCR derives from a human donor who was either an allogeneic HSCT recipient or a stem cell or donor lymphocyte infusion donor (not recorded which). It is not recorded whose cells these are; they may come from a transplant donor. The chain couples TRBV5-1 to TRBJ1-1, and possibly TRBD1, on 5 matching bases. This receptor carries the CDR3 CASSRQGAEAFF. The sequence in DNA is TGCGCCAGCAGCCGCCAGGGCGCTGAAGCTTTCTTT.